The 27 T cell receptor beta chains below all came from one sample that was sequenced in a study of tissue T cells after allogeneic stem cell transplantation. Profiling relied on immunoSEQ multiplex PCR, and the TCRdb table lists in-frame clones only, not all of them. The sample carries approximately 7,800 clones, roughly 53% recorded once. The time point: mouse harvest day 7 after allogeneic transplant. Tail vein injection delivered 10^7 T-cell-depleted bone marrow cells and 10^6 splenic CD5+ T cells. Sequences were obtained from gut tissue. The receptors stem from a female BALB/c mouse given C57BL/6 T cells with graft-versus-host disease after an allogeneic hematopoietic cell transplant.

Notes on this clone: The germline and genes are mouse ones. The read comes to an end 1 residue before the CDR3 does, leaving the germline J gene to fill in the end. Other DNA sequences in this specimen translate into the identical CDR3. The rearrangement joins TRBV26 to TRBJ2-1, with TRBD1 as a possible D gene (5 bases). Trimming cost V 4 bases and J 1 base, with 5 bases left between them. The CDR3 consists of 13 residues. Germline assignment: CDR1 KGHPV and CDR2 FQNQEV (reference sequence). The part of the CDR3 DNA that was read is TGTGCCAGCAGTCGACAGAACTATGCTGAGCAGTTC. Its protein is CASSRQNYAEQF. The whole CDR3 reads CASSRQNYAEQFF.

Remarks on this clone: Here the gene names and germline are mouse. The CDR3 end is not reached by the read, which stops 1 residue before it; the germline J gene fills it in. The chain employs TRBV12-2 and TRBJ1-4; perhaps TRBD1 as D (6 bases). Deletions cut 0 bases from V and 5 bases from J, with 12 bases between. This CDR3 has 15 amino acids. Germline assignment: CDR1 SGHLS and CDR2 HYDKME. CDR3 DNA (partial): TGTGCCAGCTCTCTCGGCAGGGGCCGGAACGAAAGATTATTT. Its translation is CASSLGRGRNERLF. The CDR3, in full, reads CASSLGRGRNERLFF.

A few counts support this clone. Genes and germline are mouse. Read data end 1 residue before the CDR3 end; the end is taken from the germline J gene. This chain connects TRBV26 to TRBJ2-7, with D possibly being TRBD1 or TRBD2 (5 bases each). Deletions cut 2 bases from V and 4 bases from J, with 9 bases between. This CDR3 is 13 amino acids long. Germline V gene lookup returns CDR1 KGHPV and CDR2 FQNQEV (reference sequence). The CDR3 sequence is CASSLRGSYEQYF. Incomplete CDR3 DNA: TGTGCCAGCAGTCTGCGGGGGTCTTATGAACAGTAC.

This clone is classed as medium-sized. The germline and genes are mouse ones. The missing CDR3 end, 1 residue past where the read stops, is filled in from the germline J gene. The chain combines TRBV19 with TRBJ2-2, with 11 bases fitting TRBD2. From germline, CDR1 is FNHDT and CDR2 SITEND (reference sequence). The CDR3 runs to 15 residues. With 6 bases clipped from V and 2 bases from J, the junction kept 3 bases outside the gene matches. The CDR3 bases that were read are TGTGCCAGCACCCGGGACTGGGGGAACACCGGGCAGCTCTAC. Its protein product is CASTRDWGNTGQLY. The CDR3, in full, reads CASTRDWGNTGQLYF.

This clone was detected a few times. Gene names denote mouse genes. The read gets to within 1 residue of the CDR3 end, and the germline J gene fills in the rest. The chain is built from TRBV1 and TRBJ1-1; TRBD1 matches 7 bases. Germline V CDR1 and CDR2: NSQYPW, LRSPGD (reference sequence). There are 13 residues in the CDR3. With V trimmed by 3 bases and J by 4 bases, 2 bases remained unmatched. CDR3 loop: CTCSAGDSTEVFF. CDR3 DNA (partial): TGCACCTGCAGTGCCGGGGACAGCACAGAAGTCTTC.

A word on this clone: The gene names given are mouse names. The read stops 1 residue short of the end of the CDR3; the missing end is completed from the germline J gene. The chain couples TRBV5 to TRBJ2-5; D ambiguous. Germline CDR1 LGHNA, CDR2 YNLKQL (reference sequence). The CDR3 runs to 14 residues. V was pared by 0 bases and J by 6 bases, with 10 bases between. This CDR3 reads CASSQDIGRDTQYF. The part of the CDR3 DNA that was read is TGTGCCAGCAGCCAAGATATAGGGCGCGACACCCAGTAC.

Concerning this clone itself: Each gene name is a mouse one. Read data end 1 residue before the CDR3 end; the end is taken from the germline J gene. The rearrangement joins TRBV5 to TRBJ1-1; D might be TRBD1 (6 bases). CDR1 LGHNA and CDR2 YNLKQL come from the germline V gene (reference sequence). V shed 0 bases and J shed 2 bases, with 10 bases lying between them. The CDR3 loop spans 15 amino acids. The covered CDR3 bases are TGTGCCAGCAGCCAAGATTGGGGGGCCAACACAGAAGTCTTC. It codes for CASSQDWGANTEVF. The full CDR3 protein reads CASSQDWGANTEVFF.

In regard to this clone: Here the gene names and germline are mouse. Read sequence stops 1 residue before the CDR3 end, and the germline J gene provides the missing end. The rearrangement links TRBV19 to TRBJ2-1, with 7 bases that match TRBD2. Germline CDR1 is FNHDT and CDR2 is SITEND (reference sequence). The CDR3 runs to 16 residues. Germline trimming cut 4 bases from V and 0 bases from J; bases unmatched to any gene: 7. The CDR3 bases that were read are TGTGCCAGCAGTTCCCCGACTGGGATTAACTATGCTGAGCAGTTC. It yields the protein CASSSPTGINYAEQF. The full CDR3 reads CASSSPTGINYAEQFF.

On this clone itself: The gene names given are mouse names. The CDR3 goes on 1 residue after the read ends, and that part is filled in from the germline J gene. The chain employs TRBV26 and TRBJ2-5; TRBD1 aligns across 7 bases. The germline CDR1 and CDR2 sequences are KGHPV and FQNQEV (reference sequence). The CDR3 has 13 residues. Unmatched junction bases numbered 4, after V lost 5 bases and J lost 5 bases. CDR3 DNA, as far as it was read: TGTGCCAGCAGTGTACAGGGGACAGACACCCAGTAC. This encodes CASSVQGTDTQY. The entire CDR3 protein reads CASSVQGTDTQYF.

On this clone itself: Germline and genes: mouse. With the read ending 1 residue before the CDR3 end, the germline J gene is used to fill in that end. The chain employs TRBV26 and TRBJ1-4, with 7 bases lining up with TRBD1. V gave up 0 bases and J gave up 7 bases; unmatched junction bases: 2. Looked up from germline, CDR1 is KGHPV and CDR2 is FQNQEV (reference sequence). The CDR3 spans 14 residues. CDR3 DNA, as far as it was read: TGTGCCAGCAGTCTGTCGACAGGGTTCGAAAGATTATTT. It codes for CASSLSTGFERLF. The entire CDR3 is CASSLSTGFERLFF.

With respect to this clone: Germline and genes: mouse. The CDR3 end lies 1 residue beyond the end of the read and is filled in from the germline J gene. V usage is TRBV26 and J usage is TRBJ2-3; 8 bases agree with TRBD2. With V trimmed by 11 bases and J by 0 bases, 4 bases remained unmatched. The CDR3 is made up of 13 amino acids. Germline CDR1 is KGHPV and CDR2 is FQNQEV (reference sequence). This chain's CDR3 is CAFRDWSAETLYF. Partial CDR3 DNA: TGTGCCTTCCGGGACTGGAGTGCAGAAACGCTGTAT. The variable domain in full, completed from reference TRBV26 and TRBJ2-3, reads NSKVIQTPRYLVKGQGQKAKMRCIPEKGHPVVFWYQQNKNNEFKFLINFQNQEVLQQIDMTEKRFSAECPSNSPCSLEIQSSEAGDSALYLCAFRDWSAETLYFGSGTRLTVL.

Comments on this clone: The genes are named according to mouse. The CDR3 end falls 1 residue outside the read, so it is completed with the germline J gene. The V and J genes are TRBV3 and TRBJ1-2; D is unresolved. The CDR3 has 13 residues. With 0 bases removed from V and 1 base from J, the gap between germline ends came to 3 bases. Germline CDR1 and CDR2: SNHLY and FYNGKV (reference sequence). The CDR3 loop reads CASSLAGNSDYTF. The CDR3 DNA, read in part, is TGTGCCAGCAGCTTAGCGGGAAACTCCGACTACACC.

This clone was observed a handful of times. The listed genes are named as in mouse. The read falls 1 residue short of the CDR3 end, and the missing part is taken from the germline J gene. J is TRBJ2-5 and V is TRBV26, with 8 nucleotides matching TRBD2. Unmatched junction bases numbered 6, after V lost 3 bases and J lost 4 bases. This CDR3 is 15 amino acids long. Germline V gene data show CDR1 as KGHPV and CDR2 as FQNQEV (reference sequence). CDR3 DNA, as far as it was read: TGTGCCAGCAGTCTAAGTGCCTGGGGGGAAGACACCCAGTAC. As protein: CASSLSAWGEDTQY. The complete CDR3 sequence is CASSLSAWGEDTQYF.

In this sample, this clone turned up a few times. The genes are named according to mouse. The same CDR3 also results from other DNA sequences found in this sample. The CDR3 reads CASSLGTTNTEVFF. CDR3 bases read: TGTGCCAGCAGTCTGGGGACTACAAACACAGAAGTCTTC. This rearrangement joins TRBV26 to TRBJ1-1, with D perhaps TRBD1 (5 bases). The CDR3 end lies 1 residue beyond the end of the read and is filled in from the germline J gene. Per the germline V gene, CDR1 is KGHPV and CDR2 is FQNQEV (reference sequence). CDR3 size: 14 residues. With 2 bases removed from V and 0 bases from J, the gap between germline ends came to 7 bases.

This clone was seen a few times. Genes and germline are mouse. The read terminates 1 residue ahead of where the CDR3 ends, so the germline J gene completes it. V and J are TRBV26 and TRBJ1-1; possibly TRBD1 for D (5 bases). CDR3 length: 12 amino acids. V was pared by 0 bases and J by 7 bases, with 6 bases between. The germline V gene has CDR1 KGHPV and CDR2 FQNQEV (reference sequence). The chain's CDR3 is CASSLSGGEVFF. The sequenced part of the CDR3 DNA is TGTGCCAGCAGTCTGTCGGGGGGAGAAGTCTTC.

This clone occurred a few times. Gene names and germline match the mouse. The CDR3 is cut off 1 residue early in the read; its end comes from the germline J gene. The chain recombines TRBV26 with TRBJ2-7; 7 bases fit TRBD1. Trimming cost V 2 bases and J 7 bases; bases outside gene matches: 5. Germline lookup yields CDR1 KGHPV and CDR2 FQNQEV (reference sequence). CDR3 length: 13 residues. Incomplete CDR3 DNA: TGTGCCAGCAGTCTGAACAGGGGCGGCGAACAGTAC. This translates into CASSLNRGGEQY. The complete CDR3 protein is CASSLNRGGEQYF.

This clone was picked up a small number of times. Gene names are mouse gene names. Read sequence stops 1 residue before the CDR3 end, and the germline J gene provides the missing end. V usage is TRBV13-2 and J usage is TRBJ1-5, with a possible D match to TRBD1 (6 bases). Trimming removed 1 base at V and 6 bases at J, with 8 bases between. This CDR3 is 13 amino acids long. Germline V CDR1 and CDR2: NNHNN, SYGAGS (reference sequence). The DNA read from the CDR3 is TGTGCCAGCGGTGATCTCAGGGGCCAGGCTCCGCTT. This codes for CASGDLRGQAPL. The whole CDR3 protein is CASGDLRGQAPLF.

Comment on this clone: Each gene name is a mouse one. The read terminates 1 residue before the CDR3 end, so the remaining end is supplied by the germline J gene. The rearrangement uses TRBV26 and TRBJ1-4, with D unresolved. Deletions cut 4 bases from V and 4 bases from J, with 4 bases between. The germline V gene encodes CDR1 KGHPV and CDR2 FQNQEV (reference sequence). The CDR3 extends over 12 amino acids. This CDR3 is CASSQGNERLFF. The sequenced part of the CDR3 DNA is TGTGCCAGCAGTCAGGGCAACGAAAGATTATTT.

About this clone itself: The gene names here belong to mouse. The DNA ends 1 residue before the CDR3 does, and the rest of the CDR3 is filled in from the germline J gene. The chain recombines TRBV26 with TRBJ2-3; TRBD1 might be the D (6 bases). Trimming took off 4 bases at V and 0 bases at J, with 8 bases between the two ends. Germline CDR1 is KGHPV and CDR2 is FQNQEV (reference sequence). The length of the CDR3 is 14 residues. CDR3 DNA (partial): TGTGCCAGCAGTCCGGGACATAGTGCAGAAACGCTGTAT. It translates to CASSPGHSAETLY. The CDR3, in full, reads CASSPGHSAETLYF.

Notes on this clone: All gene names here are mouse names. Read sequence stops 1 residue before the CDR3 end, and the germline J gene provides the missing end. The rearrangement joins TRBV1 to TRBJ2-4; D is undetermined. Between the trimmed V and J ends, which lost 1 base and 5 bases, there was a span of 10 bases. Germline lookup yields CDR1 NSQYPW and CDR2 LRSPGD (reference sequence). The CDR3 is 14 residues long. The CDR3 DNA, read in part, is TGCACCTGCAGTGCAGGGGGAGGAAGAAACACCTTGTAC. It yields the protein CTCSAGGGRNTLY. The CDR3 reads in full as CTCSAGGGRNTLYF. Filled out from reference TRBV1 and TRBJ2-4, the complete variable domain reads VTLLEQNPRWRLVPRGQAVNLRCILKNSQYPWMSWYQQDLQKQLQWLFTLRSPGDKEVKSLPGADYLATRVTDTELRLQVANMSQGRTLYCTCSAGGGRNTLYFGAGTRLSVL.

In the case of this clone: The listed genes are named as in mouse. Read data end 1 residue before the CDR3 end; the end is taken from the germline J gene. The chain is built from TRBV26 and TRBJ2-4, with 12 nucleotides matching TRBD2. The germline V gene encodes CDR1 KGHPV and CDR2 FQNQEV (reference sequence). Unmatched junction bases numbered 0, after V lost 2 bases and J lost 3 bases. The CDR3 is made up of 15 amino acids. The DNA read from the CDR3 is TGTGCCAGCAGTCTGGACTGGGGGGGCCAAAACACCTTGTAC. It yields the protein CASSLDWGGQNTLY. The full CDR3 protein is CASSLDWGGQNTLYF.

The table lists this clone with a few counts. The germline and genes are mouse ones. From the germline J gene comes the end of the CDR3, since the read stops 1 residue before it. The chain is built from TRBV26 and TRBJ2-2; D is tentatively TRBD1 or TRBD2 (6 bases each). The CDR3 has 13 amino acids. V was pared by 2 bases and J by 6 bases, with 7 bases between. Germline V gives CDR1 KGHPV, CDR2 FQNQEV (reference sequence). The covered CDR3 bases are TGTGCCAGCAGTCTGGGGGGCTCCGGGCAGCTCTAC. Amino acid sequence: CASSLGGSGQLY. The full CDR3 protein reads CASSLGGSGQLYF.

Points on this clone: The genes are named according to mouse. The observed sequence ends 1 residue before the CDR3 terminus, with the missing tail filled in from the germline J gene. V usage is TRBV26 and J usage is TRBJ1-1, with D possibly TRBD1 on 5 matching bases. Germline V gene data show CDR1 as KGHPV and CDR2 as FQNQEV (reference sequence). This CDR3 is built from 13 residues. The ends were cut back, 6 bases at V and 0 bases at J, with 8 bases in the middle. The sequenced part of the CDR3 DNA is TGTGCCAGCAGGGGACGGTCAAACACAGAAGTCTTC. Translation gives CASRGRSNTEVF. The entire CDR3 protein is CASRGRSNTEVFF.

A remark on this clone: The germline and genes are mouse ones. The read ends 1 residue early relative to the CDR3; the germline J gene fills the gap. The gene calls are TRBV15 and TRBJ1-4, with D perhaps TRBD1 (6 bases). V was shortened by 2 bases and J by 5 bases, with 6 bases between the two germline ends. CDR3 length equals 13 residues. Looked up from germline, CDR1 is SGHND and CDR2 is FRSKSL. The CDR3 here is CASSLQGNERLFF. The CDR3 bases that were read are TGTGCCAGCAGTTTACAGGGGAACGAAAGATTATTT.

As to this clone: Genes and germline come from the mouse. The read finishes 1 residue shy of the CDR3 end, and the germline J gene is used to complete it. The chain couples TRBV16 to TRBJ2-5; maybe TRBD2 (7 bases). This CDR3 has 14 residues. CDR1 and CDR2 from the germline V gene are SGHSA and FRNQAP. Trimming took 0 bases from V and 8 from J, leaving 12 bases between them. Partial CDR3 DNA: TGTGCAAGCAGCTTAGATGGGGGGCGCGGCACCCAGTAC. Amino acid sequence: CASSLDGGRGTQY. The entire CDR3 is CASSLDGGRGTQYF.

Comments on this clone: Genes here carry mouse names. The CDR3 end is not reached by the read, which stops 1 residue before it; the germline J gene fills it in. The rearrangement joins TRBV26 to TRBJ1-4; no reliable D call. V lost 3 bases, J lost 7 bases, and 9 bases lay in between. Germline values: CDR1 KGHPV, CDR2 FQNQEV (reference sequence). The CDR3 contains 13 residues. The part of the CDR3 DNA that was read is TGTGCCAGCAGTCTCGGGGAGGGCGAAAGATTATTT. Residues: CASSLGEGERLF. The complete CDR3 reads CASSLGEGERLFF.

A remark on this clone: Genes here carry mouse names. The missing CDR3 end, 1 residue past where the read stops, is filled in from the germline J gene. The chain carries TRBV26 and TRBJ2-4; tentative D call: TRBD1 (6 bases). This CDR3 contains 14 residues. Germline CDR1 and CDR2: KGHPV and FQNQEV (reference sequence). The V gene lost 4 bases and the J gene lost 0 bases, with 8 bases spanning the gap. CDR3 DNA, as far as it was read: TGTGCCAGCAGTCATCAGGGGAGTCAAAACACCTTGTAC. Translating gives CASSHQGSQNTLY. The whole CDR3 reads CASSHQGSQNTLYF.